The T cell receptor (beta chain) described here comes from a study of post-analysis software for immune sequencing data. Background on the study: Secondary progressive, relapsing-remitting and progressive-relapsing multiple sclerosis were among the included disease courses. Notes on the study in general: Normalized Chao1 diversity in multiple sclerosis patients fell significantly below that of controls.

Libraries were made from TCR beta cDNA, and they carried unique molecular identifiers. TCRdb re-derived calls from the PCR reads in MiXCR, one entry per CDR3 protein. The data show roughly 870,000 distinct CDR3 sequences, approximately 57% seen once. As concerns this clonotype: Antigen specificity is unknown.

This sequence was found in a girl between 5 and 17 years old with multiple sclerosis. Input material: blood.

Here the CDR3 reads CASGSPTSGVRNEQFF. Written as DNA, the CDR3 is TGTGCTAGTGGCTCCCCTACTAGCGGAGTCCGCAATGAGCAGTTCTTC. This chain joins TRBV12-5 and TRBJ2-1; the match to TRBD2 covers 8 bases. V shed 6 bases and J 6 bases; nucleotides not matched to a gene: 13. The CDR3 sequence is 16 residues long. Germline V lookup: CDR1 LGHNT, CDR2 FRNRAP.